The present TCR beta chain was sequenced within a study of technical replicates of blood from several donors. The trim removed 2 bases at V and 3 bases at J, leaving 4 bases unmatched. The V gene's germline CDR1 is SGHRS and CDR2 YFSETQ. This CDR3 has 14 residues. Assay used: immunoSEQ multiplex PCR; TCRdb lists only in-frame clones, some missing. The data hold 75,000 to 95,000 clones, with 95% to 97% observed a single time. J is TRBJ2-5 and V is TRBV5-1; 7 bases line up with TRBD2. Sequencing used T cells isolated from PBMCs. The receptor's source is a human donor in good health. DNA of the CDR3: TGCGCCAGCAGCTTAGCGGGAATTGAAGAGACCCAGTACTTC. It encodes CASSLAGIEETQYF.